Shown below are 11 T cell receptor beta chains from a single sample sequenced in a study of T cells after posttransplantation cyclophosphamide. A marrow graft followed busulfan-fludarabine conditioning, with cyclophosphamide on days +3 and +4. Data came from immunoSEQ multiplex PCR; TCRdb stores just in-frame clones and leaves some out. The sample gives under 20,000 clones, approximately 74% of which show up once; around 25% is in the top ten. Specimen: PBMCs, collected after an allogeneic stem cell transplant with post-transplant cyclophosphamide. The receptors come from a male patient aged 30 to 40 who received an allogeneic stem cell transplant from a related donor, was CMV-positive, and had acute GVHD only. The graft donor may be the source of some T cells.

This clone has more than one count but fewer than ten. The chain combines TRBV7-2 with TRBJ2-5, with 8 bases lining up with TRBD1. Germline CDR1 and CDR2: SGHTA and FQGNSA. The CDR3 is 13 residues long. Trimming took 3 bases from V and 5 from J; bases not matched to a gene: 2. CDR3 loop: CASSFTGGETQYF. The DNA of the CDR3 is TGTGCCAGCAGCTTTACAGGGGGGGAGACCCAGTACTTC.

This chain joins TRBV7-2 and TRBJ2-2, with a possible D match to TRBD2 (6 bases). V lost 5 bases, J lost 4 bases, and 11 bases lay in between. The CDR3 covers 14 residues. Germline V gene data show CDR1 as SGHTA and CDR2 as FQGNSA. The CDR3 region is CASSPGSATGELFF. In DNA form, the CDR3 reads TGTGCCAGCAGCCCCGGGAGTGCCACCGGGGAGCTGTTTTTT. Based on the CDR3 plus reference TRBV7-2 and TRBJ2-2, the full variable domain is GAGVSQSPSNKVTEKGKDVELRCDPISGHTALYWYRQSLGQGLEFLIYFQGNSAPDKSGLPSDRFSAERTGGSVSTLTIQRTQQEDSAVYLCASSPGSATGELFFGEGSRLTVL.

DNA of the CDR3: TGTGCCAGCAGAGGACTAGCGGGGGGACCCGGGGAGCTGTTTTTT. Translating gives CASRGLAGGPGELFF. The chain combines TRBV2 with TRBJ2-2; TRBD2 agrees at 14 bases. CDR1 SNHLY and CDR2 FYNNEI come from the germline V gene. V was pared by 6 bases and J by 6 bases, with 3 bases of the junction left unmatched. This CDR3 is 15 amino acids long.

CDR3 residues: CASSLNRNTEAFF. DNA for the CDR3: TGTGCCAGCAGCTTGAACAGGAACACTGAAGCTTTCTTT. The V call is TRBV5-4, the J call TRBJ1-1; D call uncertain. Trimming removed 1 base from V and 1 base from J, with 5 bases in between. This CDR3 has 13 residues. Germline V gene sequence: CDR1 SGHNT, CDR2 YYREEE (reference sequence).

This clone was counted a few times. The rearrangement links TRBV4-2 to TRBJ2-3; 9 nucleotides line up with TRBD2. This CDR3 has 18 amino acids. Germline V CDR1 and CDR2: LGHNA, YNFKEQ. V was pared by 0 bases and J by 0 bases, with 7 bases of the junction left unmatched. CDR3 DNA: TGTGCCAGCAGCCAAGAGGTAGGGCTAGCGGGGAGCACAGATACGCAGTATTTT. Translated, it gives CASSQEVGLAGSTDTQYF.

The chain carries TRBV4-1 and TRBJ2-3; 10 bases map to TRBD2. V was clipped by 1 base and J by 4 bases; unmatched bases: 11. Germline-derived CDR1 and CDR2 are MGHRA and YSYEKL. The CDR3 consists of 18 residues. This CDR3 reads CASSQVEASGGAADTQYF. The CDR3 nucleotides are TGCGCCAGCAGCCAAGTGGAGGCGAGCGGGGGGGCAGCAGATACGCAGTATTTT.

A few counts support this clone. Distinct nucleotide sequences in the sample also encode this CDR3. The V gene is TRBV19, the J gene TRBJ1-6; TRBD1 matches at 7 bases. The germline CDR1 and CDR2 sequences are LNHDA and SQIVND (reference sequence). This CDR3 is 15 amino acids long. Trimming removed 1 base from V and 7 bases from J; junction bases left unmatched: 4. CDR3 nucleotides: TGTGCCAGTAGTATAGGCGACAGGGCGAATTCACCCCTCCACTTT. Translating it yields CASSIGDRANSPLHF.

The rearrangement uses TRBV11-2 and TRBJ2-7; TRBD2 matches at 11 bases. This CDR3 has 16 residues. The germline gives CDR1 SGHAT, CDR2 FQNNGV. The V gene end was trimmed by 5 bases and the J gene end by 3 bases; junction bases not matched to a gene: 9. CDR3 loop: CASSGSGGAPYYEQYF. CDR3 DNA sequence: TGTGCCAGCAGCGGTAGCGGGGGGGCCCCCTACTACGAGCAGTACTTC. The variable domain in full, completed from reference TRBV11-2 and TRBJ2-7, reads EAGVAQSPRYKIIEKRQSVAFWCNPISGHATLYWYQQILGQGPKLLIQFQNNGVVDDSQLPKDRFSAERLKGVDSTLKIQPAKLEDSAVYLCASSGSGGAPYYEQYFGPGTRLTVT.

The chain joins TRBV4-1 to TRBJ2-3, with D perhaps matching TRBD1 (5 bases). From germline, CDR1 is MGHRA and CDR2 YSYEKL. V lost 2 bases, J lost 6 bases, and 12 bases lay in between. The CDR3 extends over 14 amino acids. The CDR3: CASSQQGLTDTQYF. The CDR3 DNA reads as TGCGCCAGCAGCCAACAGGGTCTGACGGATACGCAGTATTTT.

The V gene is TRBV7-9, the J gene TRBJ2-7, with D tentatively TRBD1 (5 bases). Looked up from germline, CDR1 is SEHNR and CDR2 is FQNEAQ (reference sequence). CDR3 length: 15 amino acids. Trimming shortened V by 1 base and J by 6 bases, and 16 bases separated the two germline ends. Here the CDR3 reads CASSLGQGSLFEQYF. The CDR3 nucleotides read TGTGCCAGCAGCTTAGGCCAGGGAAGTTTGTTCGAGCAGTACTTC.

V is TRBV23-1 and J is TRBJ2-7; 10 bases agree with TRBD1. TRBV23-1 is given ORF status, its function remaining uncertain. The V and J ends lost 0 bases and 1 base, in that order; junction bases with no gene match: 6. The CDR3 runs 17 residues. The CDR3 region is CASSQSRRDRGSYEQYF. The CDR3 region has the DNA TGCGCCAGCAGTCAATCTCGCCGGGACAGGGGATCCTACGAGCAGTACTTC.